This TCR beta chain was identified during a study of T cells expressing NK-cell markers. The overall study: One of the eight sequenced donors was seronegative, whereas the other seven were HCMV-seropositive. Findings and caveats of the study: These clonotypes additionally ranked first within the CD3+CD56-NKG2C+ fraction of a handful of donors. Certain NKG2C+ T cell clones were expanded, and their HCMV specificity remained unclear. Dominant NKG2C+ clonotype frequencies of about 1.0-8% of CD8+ T cells were measured in over five donors.

As regards this clonotype: Its antigen remains unidentified.

No DNA is given; TCRdb re-called the 5' RACE reads and lists each CDR3 protein once. Here the sample table reports about 550,000 distinct CDR3 sequences. Germline V gene lookup returns CDR1 SGHRS and CDR2 YFSETQ. This CDR3 comprises 17 residues. V is TRBV5-1 and J is TRBJ2-1; lacking DNA, the TRBD1 call made by TCRdb goes unchecked. The TCR comes from a man aged 18 to 30 in good health. The sequencing input was blood T cells: a sorted CD56 or NKG2C T cell subset, CD4+ or CD8+ T cells, or bulk PBMC T cells (not recorded which). Here the CDR3 reads CASSLAQGELSPNEQFF.